Described below is a single T cell receptor beta chain sequence and its context. As yet, its antigen is unknown. This record belongs to a study of T cell responses to AZD1222 COVID-19 vaccine. Study-wide points: CD4 TCRs covered the whole spike, strongest at regions 160-218 and 743-854.

TCRdb's copy holds only in-frame clones and misses some; the assay was immunoSEQ multiplex PCR. Altogether 97,000 or so clones are present, more than 85% being singletons, with the ten largest covering 5%. Germline CDR1 reads MNHEY; CDR2 reads SVGAGI. This CDR3 is 14 amino acids long. With 6 bases removed from V and 6 bases from J, the gap between germline ends came to 15 bases. Sequenced here: peripheral blood, sampled on day 0 of AZD1222 vaccination. The origin of this receptor is an adult in good health. The chain carries TRBV6-5 and TRBJ1-5; D is ambiguous. Written as DNA, the CDR3 is TGTGCCAGCAGGGTAACAGAACTCGGTCAGCCCCAGCATTTT. Amino acid sequence: CASRVTELGQPQHF.